The clone carrying this TCR beta chain came up a few times. Its antigen remains unidentified. From the 5' RACE reads, TCRdb called clonotypes with MiXCR, one entry per CDR3 protein. The data show about 74,000 distinct CDR3 sequences, roughly 5.6% seen once. This CDR3 comprises 19 residues. The J segment lost 4 bases and the V segment lost 6 bases, leaving 22 bases of the junction unmatched. CDR1 SNHLY and CDR2 FYNNEI come from the germline V gene. This sample is part of a study of neurological immune-mediated disorders. Study-level points and caveats: Clinical and MRI features did not associate with the cluster found in multiple sclerosis patients.

Input material: PBMCs. The source is a man aged 18 to 35 with multiple sclerosis. The chain has TRBV2 and TRBJ2-3; 7 bases match TRBD2. The CDR3 nucleotides read TGTGCCAGCAGCGTGGGACTAATAACCCCACTTCAGGACGCAGATACGCAGTATTTT. It encodes CASSVGLITPLQDADTQYF.